Shown below are 29 T cell receptor beta chains from a single sample sequenced in a study of metastatic and nonmetastatic thyroid tumors. TCRdb re-clonotyped the PCR reads through MiXCR. The sample consists of about 8,000 clones, about 30% of them appearing once. Every patient was untreated before thyroid surgery. Sequences were obtained from tumor tissue. The receptors derive from a male donor with papillary thyroid cancer or a benign thyroid nodule (not recorded which). Some clones in this sample may be carry-over from other donors' samples.

In this sample, this clone turned up many times. The chain couples TRBV28 to TRBJ1-6, with TRBD1 as a possible D gene (5 bases). There are 15 residues in the CDR3. Germline lookup yields CDR1 MDHEN and CDR2 SYDVKM. Trimming took 5 bases from V and 0 from J, leaving 8 bases between them. CDR3 amino acids: CASSTGPSYNSPLHF. CDR3 DNA sequence: TGTGCCAGCAGTACAGGACCCTCCTATAATTCACCCCTCCACTTT. Filled out from reference TRBV28 and TRBJ1-6, the complete variable domain reads DVKVTQSSRYLVKRTGEKVFLECVQDMDHENMFWYRQDPGLGLRLIYFSYDVKMKEKGDIPEGYSVSREKKERFSLILESASTNQTSMYLCASSTGPSYNSPLHFGNGTRLTVT.

V and J are TRBV7-2 and TRBJ1-2; 9 bases are a match to TRBD1. The CDR3 contains 13 residues. Germline CDR1 SGHTA, CDR2 FQGNSA. J was trimmed by 6 bases and V by 7 bases; bases with no gene match: 6. The CDR3 DNA is TGTGCCAGCACCGCTGACAGGGGGAATGGCTACACCTTC. Amino acids: CASTADRGNGYTF.

In this sample, this clone turned up a few times. V usage is TRBV10-3 and J usage is TRBJ2-1; D gene unclear. This CDR3 contains 17 residues. Germline lookup yields CDR1 ENHRY and CDR2 SYGVKD. Deletions cut 0 bases from V and 7 bases from J, with 19 bases between. CDR3 in amino acids: CAISESKGQFMKNEQFF. The CDR3 region has the DNA TGTGCCATCAGTGAGTCGAAGGGTCAGTTCATGAAGAATGAGCAGTTCTTC.

This clone showed up just a few times. The rearrangement uses TRBV27 and TRBJ2-7, with 7 bases matching TRBD1. CDR1 and CDR2 from the germline V gene are MNHEY and SMNVEV (reference sequence). Unmatched junction bases numbered 4, after V lost 4 bases and J lost 1 base. This CDR3 is 14 amino acids long. The CDR3: CASSSGTVSYEQYF. CDR3 nucleotides: TGTGCCAGCAGTTCCGGGACAGTGTCCTACGAGCAGTACTTC.

V and J are TRBV6-1 and TRBJ1-5; TRBD1 agrees at 7 bases. This CDR3 spans 17 amino acids. V lost 6 bases and J lost 6; bases outside the gene matches: 17. Germline V CDR1 and CDR2: MNHNS, SASEGT. DNA of the CDR3: TGTGCCAGCAGGGAACCCGACAGAGGGGGCATCGTTCAGCCCCAGCATTTT. Its protein product is CASREPDRGGIVQPQHF.

This CDR3 is CASSYPRTSGTGDETQYF. CDR3 DNA: TGTGCCAGCAGTTACCCGCGGACTAGCGGGACCGGAGACGAGACCCAGTACTTC. The chain joins TRBV6-9 to TRBJ2-5; 12 bases match TRBD2. CDR3 length: 18 residues. V was pared by 3 bases and J by 5 bases, with 13 bases of the junction left unmatched. Germline CDR1 and CDR2: MNHGY and SVAAGI.

This clone has only a few counts. This sequence joins TRBV6-1 and TRBJ2-1; 12 bases match TRBD2. The CDR3 has 15 residues. The V segment lost 6 bases and the J segment 7 bases; nucleotides outside the gene matches: 7. From germline, CDR1 is MNHNS and CDR2 SASEGT. The CDR3: CASRTSGSEGNEQFF. The CDR3 bases are TGTGCCAGCAGGACTAGCGGGAGTGAAGGAAATGAGCAGTTCTTC.

This clone is labeled large. The V call is TRBV6-5, the J call TRBJ1-5; D not certain. Germline lookup yields CDR1 MNHEY and CDR2 SVGAGI. Trimming cost V 0 bases and J 1 base, with 4 bases left between them. This CDR3 is 14 amino acids long. CDR3 in amino acids: CASSYSLSNQPQHF. The CDR3 DNA is TGTGCCAGCAGTTACTCGCTGAGCAATCAGCCCCAGCATTTT.

This clone was counted a few times. CDR3 sequence reads: CASSEFFLAVLTF. In DNA form, the CDR3 reads TGTGCCAGCAGTGAATTTTTCCTGGCCGTCCTGACTTTC. The chain joins TRBV6-1 to TRBJ2-6; D gene uncertain. CDR3 length: 13 residues. V shed 2 bases and J shed 12 bases, with 11 bases lying between them. Germline V CDR1 and CDR2: MNHNS, SASEGT.

This chain links TRBV11-2 with TRBJ2-5, with TRBD1 matching over 9 bases. V shed 1 base and J 9 bases; nucleotides not matched to a gene: 9. This CDR3 is built from 15 residues. CDR1 SGHAT and CDR2 FQNNGV come from the germline V gene. The CDR3: CASSLAGGQGYSQYF. CDR3 sequence (DNA): TGTGCCAGCAGCTTAGCGGGCGGACAGGGGTATTCCCAGTACTTC.

This rearrangement joins TRBV7-6 to TRBJ2-3; possible D gene TRBD2, 6 bases. The CDR3 is 15 amino acids. Germline CDR1 and CDR2: SGHVS and FNYEAQ. V was pared by 5 bases and J by 4 bases, with 16 bases between. As DNA, the CDR3 is TGTGCCAGCAGCCACCCCGAGGGAGGATCAGATACGCAGTATTTT. This encodes CASSHPEGGSDTQYF.

A few counts support this clone. This chain uses TRBV28 with TRBJ1-2, with D hard to call. This CDR3 spans 13 amino acids. Per germline, CDR1 MDHEN and CDR2 SYDVKM. The V and J ends lost 4 bases and 7 bases respectively, with 13 bases between them. CDR3 sequence: CASSSKLRGGYTF. The CDR3 DNA is TGTGCCAGCAGTTCCAAACTACGGGGTGGCTACACCTTC.

V and J are TRBV5-1 and TRBJ2-1, with 9 bases aligning to TRBD2. Per germline, CDR1 SGHRS and CDR2 YFSETQ. Losses at the gene ends were 5 bases for V and 6 bases for J; bases not matched to a gene: 12. The CDR3 covers 16 residues. The CDR3: CASSSGWAGGRNEQFF. CDR3 DNA sequence: TGCGCCAGCAGTTCCGGTTGGGCGGGAGGGCGCAATGAGCAGTTCTTC.

This clone was found a few times. V usage is TRBV6-2 or TRBV6-3 and J usage is TRBJ2-1, with 11 bases fitting TRBD2. The CDR3 is made up of 15 amino acids. CDR1 is MNHEY, CDR2 SVGEGT, per germline. Losses at the gene ends were 5 bases for V and 8 bases for J; bases not matched to a gene: 8. The CDR3 DNA reads TGTGCCAGCAGTCCCCTAGCGGGGGGTCTTCATGAGCAGTTCTTC. Residues: CASSPLAGGLHEQFF.

This chain connects TRBV6-1 to TRBJ2-3, with D possibly called TRBD1 or TRBD2 (5 bases each). Trimming shortened V by 3 bases and J by 1 base, and 17 bases separated the two germline ends. The CDR3 totals 17 residues. Germline V gene lookup returns CDR1 MNHNS and CDR2 SASEGT. The CDR3 nucleotides are TGTGCCAGCAGTGAGTGGGCCGGGGCCCTAGGCACAGATACGCAGTATTTT. Its translation is CASSEWAGALGTDTQYF.

This chain links TRBV28 with TRBJ1-4, with D possibly matching TRBD1 (5 bases). The CDR3 has 14 amino acids. From germline, CDR1 is MDHEN and CDR2 SYDVKM. Deletions cut 2 bases from V and 5 bases from J, with 9 bases between. The CDR3 is CASSLGGVNEKLFF. The CDR3 DNA reads as TGTGCCAGCAGTTTAGGGGGTGTGAATGAAAAACTGTTTTTT.

A single count supports this clone. CDR3 amino acids: CASSQQGNEKLFF. Written as DNA, the CDR3 is TGTGCCAGCAGTCAACAGGGTAATGAAAAACTGTTTTTT. The chain couples TRBV27 to TRBJ1-4; D is perhaps TRBD1 (6 bases). Per the germline V gene, CDR1 is MNHEY and CDR2 is SMNVEV (reference sequence). This CDR3 has 13 amino acids. V shed 5 bases and J shed 4 bases, with 8 bases lying between them.

In the case of this clone: The conserved closing phenylalanine or tryptophan is absent in this CDR3, likely reflecting a read error. This chain links TRBV2 with TRBJ1-2; D might be TRBD1 (5 bases). Trimming removed 2 bases from V and 7 bases from J, with 14 bases in between. The CDR3 spans 14 residues. Germline-derived CDR1 and CDR2 are SNHLY and FYNNEI. CDR3 in DNA: TGTGCCAGCAGTGAACCGGGGGAGGTTTGTGGCTACACCATC. Protein product: CASSEPGEVCGYTI.

This clone was counted only a few times. J is TRBJ1-2 and V is TRBV28; 10 bases align to TRBD1. In germline, CDR1 is MDHEN, CDR2 SYDVKM. The V segment lost 2 bases and the J segment 8 bases; nucleotides outside the gene matches: 11. The CDR3 extends over 16 amino acids. CDR3 coding DNA: TGTGCCAGCAGTTTAGTCCACGGGGACAGGGGCGGAGGCTACACCTTC. This translates into CASSLVHGDRGGGYTF.

There are a few counts of this clone. The chain links TRBV28 to TRBJ2-7, with 11 bases that match TRBD2. V gave up 1 base and J gave up 7 bases; unmatched junction bases: 9. Germline V lookup: CDR1 MDHEN, CDR2 SYDVKM. The CDR3 loop spans 16 amino acids. CDR3 loop: CASSLFGTSGFREQYF. DNA for the CDR3: TGTGCCAGCAGTTTATTTGGGACTAGCGGTTTTAGAGAGCAGTACTTC.

The V gene is TRBV19, the J gene TRBJ1-5; 7 bases agree with TRBD1. The junction had 5 bases not matched to a gene; V was cut back by 5 bases and J by 1 base. The CDR3 loop spans 15 amino acids. The germline CDR1 and CDR2 sequences are LNHDA and SQIVND (reference sequence). Here the CDR3 reads CASSWKGASNQPQHF. CDR3 nucleotide sequence: TGTGCCAGTAGTTGGAAGGGGGCAAGCAATCAGCCCCAGCATTTT.

The J gene is TRBJ1-2, the V gene TRBV20-1; TRBD1 might be the D (5 bases). The CDR3 covers 13 residues. V was shortened by 3 bases and J by 2 bases, with 10 bases between the two germline ends. Germline CDR1 is DFQATT and CDR2 is SNEGSKA (reference sequence). Here the CDR3 reads CSASYRTNYGYTF. CDR3 nucleotide sequence: TGCAGTGCTAGTTACAGGACAAACTATGGCTACACCTTC.

By share of the sample, this clone is large (0.1 to 1%). This same CDR3 is encoded by further DNA sequences in the sample. CDR3: CASRTGPYNSPLHF. CDR3 in DNA: TGTGCCAGCAGGACAGGGCCCTATAATTCACCCCTCCACTTT. The chain couples TRBV6-1 to TRBJ1-6; 7 nucleotides line up with TRBD1. Germline lookup yields CDR1 MNHNS and CDR2 SASEGT. The CDR3 is 14 residues long. V lost 6 bases and J lost 2; bases outside the gene matches: 1.

Only a few counts were recorded for this clone. CDR3 bases: TGTGCCAGCAGTACTAGCGGGAACTCCTACGAGCAGTACGTC. Amino acid sequence: CASSTSGNSYEQYV. V is TRBV6-1 and J is TRBJ2-7, with TRBD2 matching 10 bases. CDR1 MNHNS and CDR2 SASEGT come from the germline V gene. Trimming cost V 5 bases and J 0 bases; bases outside gene matches: 1. This CDR3 has 14 residues.

J is TRBJ2-2 and V is TRBV19, with unresolved D. Trimming pared 5 bases from V and 6 bases from J, leaving 13 bases between. From germline, CDR1 is LNHDA and CDR2 SQIVND (reference sequence). This CDR3 comprises 14 residues. The CDR3: CASSVERRSGELFF. The CDR3 DNA sequence: TGTGCCAGTAGTGTGGAACGGCGTTCCGGGGAGCTGTTTTTT.

The chain employs TRBV12-3 or TRBV12-4 and TRBJ2-5; 12 positions match TRBD2. V trimming: 5 bases; J trimming: 4 bases; junction bases outside the gene matches: 5. The CDR3 runs 15 residues. For the CDR3, the DNA is TGTGCCAGCAGTATTAGACTAGCGGGAGTAGAGACCCAGTACTTC. It codes for CASSIRLAGVETQYF.

The rearrangement uses TRBV6-5 and TRBJ1-3; unclear D gene. The ends were cut back, 3 bases at V and 1 base at J, with 7 bases in the middle. The CDR3 runs 14 residues. Germline V gene data show CDR1 as MNHEY and CDR2 as SVGAGI. CDR3 sequence: CASSYSGSGNTIYF. The CDR3 DNA is TGTGCCAGCAGTTATTCGGGTTCTGGAAACACCATATATTTT.

The chain couples TRBV29-1 to TRBJ2-3; 12 bases align to TRBD2. The CDR3 has 17 amino acids. The germline CDR1 and CDR2 sequences are SQVTM and ANQGSEA. With V trimmed by 1 base and J by 2 bases, 7 bases remained unmatched. In DNA form, the CDR3 reads TGCAGCGTTGAAGGCCTAGCGGGAGGGCAGCCCACAGATACGCAGTATTTT. It codes for CSVEGLAGGQPTDTQYF.

The rearrangement links TRBV20-1 to TRBJ1-5; TRBD1 matches at 8 bases. With V trimmed by 6 bases and J by 14 bases, 24 bases remained unmatched. Germline V CDR1 and CDR2: DFQATT, SNEGSKA (reference sequence). The CDR3 extends over 16 amino acids. The CDR3 protein is CSAGSSGTGFNHPEHF. The CDR3 coding sequence is TGCAGTGCCGGGAGCTCCGGGACAGGTTTCAATCATCCCGAGCATTTT.